A selection of T cell receptor beta chains follows, all from one sample in a study of T cells in tumors after PD-1 blockade. Data came from immunoSEQ multiplex PCR; TCRdb stores just in-frame clones and leaves some out. The sample lists roughly 50,000 clones; 81% were seen once. The sequencing here drew on PBMCs, taken before anti-PD-1 treatment. Receptors originate from a human donor with basal cell carcinoma. CDR3s include the opening cysteine and the closing phenylalanine or tryptophan. The order of the fields is J gene, D gene, clone size, V gene, CDR3 protein, CDR3 DNA. D genes are given only for firm matches. Clone size is given for some rows only: seen once, a few or many times, or a class if the clone is expanded.

J: TRBJ2-7; D: NA; size: NA; V: TRBV5-1; CDR3: CASSLGGEQYF; DNA: TGCGCCAGCAGCTTGGGGGGCGAGCAGTACTTC
J: TRBJ2-7; D: NA; size: NA; V: TRBV5-6; CDR3: CASSSAGPFYEQYF; DNA: TGTGCCAGCAGCTCGGCGGGTCCCTTCTACGAGCAGTACTTC
J: TRBJ2-3; D: TRBD2; size: NA; V: TRBV3-1/TRBV3-2; CDR3: CASSHSSRTSGGITDTQYF; DNA: TGTGCCAGCAGCCACTCATCCCGGACTAGCGGGGGGATCACAGATACGCAGTATTTT
J: TRBJ2-1; D: NA; size: few; V: TRBV24-1; CDR3: CATSDGPREQFF; DNA: TGTGCCACCAGTGACGGGCCCCGGGAGCAGTTCTTC
J: TRBJ2-7; D: NA; size: NA; V: TRBV6-1; CDR3: CASSEDVRTVLFYEQYF; DNA: TGTGCCAGCAGTGAAGACGTCAGGACAGTACTATTCTACGAGCAGTACTTC
J: TRBJ1-1; D: NA; size: once; V: TRBV5-1; CDR3: CASSLARTPGGRTEAFF; DNA: TGCGCCAGCAGCTTGGCCCGGACGCCGGGGGGACGCACTGAAGCTTTCTTT
J: TRBJ1-1; D: NA; size: NA; V: TRBV4-1; CDR3: CASSQGDFYTEAFF; DNA: TGCGCCAGCAGCCAGGGAGACTTTTACACTGAAGCTTTCTTT
J: TRBJ2-7; D: TRBD1; size: NA; V: TRBV5-1; CDR3: CASSSDGQGAQEQYF; DNA: TGCGCCAGCAGCTCGGACGGACAGGGGGCACAAGAGCAGTACTTC
J: TRBJ1-1; D: NA; size: NA; V: TRBV27; CDR3: CASGASLNTEAFF; DNA: TGTGCCTCAGGAGCGAGCCTTAACACTGAAGCTTTCTTT
J: TRBJ1-1; D: NA; size: NA; V: TRBV7-8; CDR3: CASSPDRTEMNTEAFF; DNA: TGTGCCAGCAGCCCAGACAGGACAGAAATGAACACTGAAGCTTTCTTT
J: TRBJ1-2; D: NA; size: NA; V: TRBV6-5; CDR3: CASSYRGTGGGYGYTF; DNA: TGTGCCAGCAGTTACCGTGGAACGGGAGGAGGCTATGGCTACACCTTC
J: TRBJ2-2; D: NA; size: NA; V: TRBV19; CDR3: CASSFRQGGTGELFF; DNA: TGTGCCAGTAGTTTCAGACAGGGAGGGACCGGGGAGCTGTTTTTT
J: TRBJ2-5; D: TRBD2; size: NA; V: TRBV15; CDR3: CATSPRGGGPYETQYF; DNA: TGTGCCACCAGCCCTCGGGGCGGGGGGCCGTACGAGACCCAGTACTTC
J: TRBJ2-5; D: NA; size: NA; V: TRBV10-2; CDR3: CASSDLRGQETQYF; DNA: TGCGCCAGCAGTGACTTGCGGGGCCAAGAGACCCAGTACTTC
J: TRBJ2-7; D: TRBD1; size: once; V: TRBV9; CDR3: CASTPGQGIYEQYF; DNA: TGTGCCAGCACCCCGGGACAGGGGATTTACGAGCAGTACTTC
J: TRBJ2-7; D: NA; size: NA; V: TRBV6-1; CDR3: CASSEASGAYEQYF; DNA: TGTGCCAGCAGTGAAGCGTCAGGGGCCTACGAGCAGTACTTC
J: TRBJ2-2; D: NA; size: few; V: TRBV19; CDR3: CASRVRQQNTGELFF; DNA: TGTGCCAGTAGGGTTCGGCAGCAGAACACCGGGGAGCTGTTTTTT
J: TRBJ2-5; D: NA; size: NA; V: TRBV5-1; CDR3: CASSLQETQYF; DNA: TGCGCCAGCAGCCTCCAAGAGACCCAGTACTTC
J: TRBJ2-5; D: NA; size: NA; V: TRBV12-3/TRBV12-4; CDR3: CASSGSTRETQYF; DNA: TGTGCCAGCAGCGGCTCCACCCGGGAGACCCAGTACTTC
J: TRBJ2-1; D: NA; size: NA; V: TRBV4-1; CDR3: CASSHLGAASAYNEQFF; DNA: TGCGCCAGCAGCCACCTCGGGGCAGCTTCTGCCTACAATGAGCAGTTCTTC
J: TRBJ2-7; D: NA; size: NA; V: TRBV4-1; CDR3: CASSQQGTNYEQYF; DNA: TGCGCCAGCAGCCAACAAGGGACAAACTACGAGCAGTACTTC
J: TRBJ2-4; D: NA; size: NA; V: TRBV14; CDR3: CASSHGGAIQYF; DNA: TGTGCCAGCAGCCACGGGGGCGCCATTCAGTACTTC
J: TRBJ2-2; D: NA; size: NA; V: TRBV5-1; CDR3: CASSSSTRYTGELFF; DNA: TGCGCCAGCAGCTCCTCGACTAGATACACCGGGGAGCTGTTTTTT
J: TRBJ2-5; D: TRBD2; size: NA; V: TRBV3-1/TRBV3-2; CDR3: CASSQVTSGQETQYF; DNA: TGTGCCAGCAGCCAAGTAACTAGCGGGCAAGAGACCCAGTACTTC
J: TRBJ1-2; D: NA; size: NA; V: TRBV18; CDR3: CASSPKGSGYTF; DNA: TGTGCCAGCTCACCGAAGGGGTCTGGCTACACCTTC
J: TRBJ2-1; D: NA; size: NA; V: TRBV5-1; CDR3: CASSLAGPSRVRDNEQFF; DNA: TGCGCCAGCAGCTTGGCTGGGCCGTCCAGGGTAAGGGACAATGAGCAGTTCTTC
J: TRBJ2-3; D: NA; size: NA; V: TRBV19; CDR3: CASSIDLGGRDTQYF; DNA: TGTGCCAGTAGTATAGATCTTGGGGGGAGGGATACGCAGTATTTT
J: TRBJ2-3; D: TRBD2; size: NA; V: TRBV5-6; CDR3: CASSDAGGSTDTQYF; DNA: TGTGCCAGCAGCGATGCGGGGGGTAGCACAGATACGCAGTATTTT
J: TRBJ1-4; D: NA; size: NA; V: TRBV2; CDR3: CASRATGATNEKLFF; DNA: TGTGCCAGCAGGGCGACTGGGGCAACTAATGAAAAACTGTTTTTT
J: TRBJ2-2; D: TRBD2; size: few; V: TRBV5-1; CDR3: CASSHGGASAGELFF; DNA: TGCGCCAGCAGCCACGGGGGGGCCTCAGCCGGGGAGCTGTTTTTT
J: TRBJ2-7; D: TRBD2; size: NA; V: TRBV3-1/TRBV3-2; CDR3: CASKPGGGYEQYF; DNA: TGTGCCAGCAAGCCGGGAGGGGGCTACGAGCAGTACTTC
J: TRBJ2-7; D: TRBD1; size: NA; V: TRBV2; CDR3: CASSEAWTGDTYEQYF; DNA: TGTGCCAGCAGTGAAGCCTGGACAGGGGATACCTACGAGCAGTACTTC